This entry features one TCR beta chain sequence. Clones were sequenced by immunoSEQ multiplex PCR, and TCRdb holds only the in-frame ones, with some missing. The sample holds 70,000 to 75,000 clones, less than 90% seen once. The CDR3 is 16 amino acids. CDR1 is MGHRA, CDR2 YSYEKL, per germline. V was clipped by 3 bases and J by 1 base, with 15 bases between them. Patients had locally advanced or metastatic urothelial carcinoma. This entry comes from a study of PD-L1 blockade in urothelial cancer. The overall study: About 85% of the roughly 29 patients were men whose urothelial cancer was bladder-origin. Blood samples had a median of approximately 140,000 T cells, 83,000 or so unique TCRs, and clonality 0.075 to 0.095.

This material consisted of PBMCs, taken around atezolizumab (anti-PD-L1) treatment. The chain has TRBV4-1 and TRBJ1-2; D is unresolved. The TCR originated in a man between 60 and 70 years old with urothelial cancer. CDR3 loop: CASSQSAGSNNYGYTF. CDR3 bases: TGCGCCAGCAGCCAGTCGGCCGGGTCCAATAACTATGGCTACACCTTC.